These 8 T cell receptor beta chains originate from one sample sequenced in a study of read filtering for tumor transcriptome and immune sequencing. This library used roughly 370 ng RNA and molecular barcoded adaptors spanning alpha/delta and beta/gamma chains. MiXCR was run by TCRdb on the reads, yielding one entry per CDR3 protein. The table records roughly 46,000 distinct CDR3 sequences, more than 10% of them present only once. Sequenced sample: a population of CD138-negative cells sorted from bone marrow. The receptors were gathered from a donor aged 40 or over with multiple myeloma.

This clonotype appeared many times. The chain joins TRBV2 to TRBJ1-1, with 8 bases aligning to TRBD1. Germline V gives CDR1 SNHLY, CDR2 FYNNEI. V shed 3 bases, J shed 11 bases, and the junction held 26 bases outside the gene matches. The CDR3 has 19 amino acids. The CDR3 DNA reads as TGTGCCAGCAGTGAGAGGCCCCCGTCCGGGACAGGAGGAGAAGGGGTTGCTTTCTTT. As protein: CASSERPPSGTGGEGVAFF.

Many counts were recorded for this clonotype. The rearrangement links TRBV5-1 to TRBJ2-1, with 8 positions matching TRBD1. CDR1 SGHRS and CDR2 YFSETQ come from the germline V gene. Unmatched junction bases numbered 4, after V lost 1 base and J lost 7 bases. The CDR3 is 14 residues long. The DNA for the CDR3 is TGCGCCAGCAGCTTGTGGACAGGGACGAATGAGCAGTTCTTC. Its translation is CASSLWTGTNEQFF.

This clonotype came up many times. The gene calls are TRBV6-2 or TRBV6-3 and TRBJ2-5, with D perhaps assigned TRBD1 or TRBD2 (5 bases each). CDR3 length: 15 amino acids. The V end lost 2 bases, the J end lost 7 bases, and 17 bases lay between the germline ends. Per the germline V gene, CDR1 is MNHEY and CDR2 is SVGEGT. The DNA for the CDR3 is TGTGCCAGCAGTTACGAGGGACGGGATCGGTTGACCCAGTACTTC. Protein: CASSYEGRDRLTQYF.

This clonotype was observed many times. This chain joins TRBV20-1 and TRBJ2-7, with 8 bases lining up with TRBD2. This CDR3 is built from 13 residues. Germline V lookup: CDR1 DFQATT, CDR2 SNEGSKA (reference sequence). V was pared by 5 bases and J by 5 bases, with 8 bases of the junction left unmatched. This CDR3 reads CSALSGSLHEQYF. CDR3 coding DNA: TGCAGTGCTTTAAGCGGGAGCTTGCACGAGCAGTACTTC.

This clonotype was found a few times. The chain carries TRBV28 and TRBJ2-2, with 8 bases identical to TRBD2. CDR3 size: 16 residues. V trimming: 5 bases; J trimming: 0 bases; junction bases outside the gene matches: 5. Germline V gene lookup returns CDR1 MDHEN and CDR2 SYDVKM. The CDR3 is CASSRTAGANTGELFF. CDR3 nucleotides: TGTGCCAGCAGTCGTACAGCGGGGGCGAACACCGGGGAGCTGTTTTTT.

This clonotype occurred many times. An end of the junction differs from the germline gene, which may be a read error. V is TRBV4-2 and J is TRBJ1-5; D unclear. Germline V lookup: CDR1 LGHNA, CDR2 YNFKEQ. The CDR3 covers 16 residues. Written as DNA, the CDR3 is TGTGCCAGCAGCCAAGATGTGGCAGCCGCAAATCAGCCCCAGCGTTTT. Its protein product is CASSQDVAAANQPQRF.

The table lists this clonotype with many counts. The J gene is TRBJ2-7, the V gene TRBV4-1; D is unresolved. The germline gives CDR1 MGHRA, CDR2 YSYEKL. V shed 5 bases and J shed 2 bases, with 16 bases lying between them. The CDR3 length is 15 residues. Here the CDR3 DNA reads TGCGCCAGCAGCAGCGTGGCCATGGGCCCCTACGAGCAGTACTTC. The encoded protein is CASSSVAMGPYEQYF.

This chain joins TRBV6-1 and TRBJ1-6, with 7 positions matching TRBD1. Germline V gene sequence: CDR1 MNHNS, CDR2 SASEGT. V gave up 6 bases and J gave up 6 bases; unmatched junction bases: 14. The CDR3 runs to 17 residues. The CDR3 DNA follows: TGTGCCAGCAGCTTAACAGGGGTAGGCACCTGTAATTCACCCCTCCACTTT. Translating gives CASSLTGVGTCNSPLHF.